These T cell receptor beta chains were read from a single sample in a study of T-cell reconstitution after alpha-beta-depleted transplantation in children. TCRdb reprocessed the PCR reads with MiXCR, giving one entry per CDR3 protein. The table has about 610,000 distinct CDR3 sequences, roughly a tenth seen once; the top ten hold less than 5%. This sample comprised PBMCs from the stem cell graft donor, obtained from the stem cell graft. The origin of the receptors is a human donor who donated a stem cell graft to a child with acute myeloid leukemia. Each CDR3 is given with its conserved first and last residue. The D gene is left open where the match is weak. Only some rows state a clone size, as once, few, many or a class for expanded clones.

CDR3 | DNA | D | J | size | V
CSARRGLAGVRVETQYF | TGCAGTGCTAGAAGGGGACTAGCGGGAGTCCGGGTAGAGACCCAGTACTTC | TRBD2 | TRBJ2-5 | . | TRBV20-1
CASSLYSGREYEQYF | TGTGCCAGCAGTCTTTATAGCGGGAGGGAGTACGAGCAGTACTTC | TRBD2 | TRBJ2-7 | . | TRBV6-1
CASSHWGGKETQYF | TGTGCCAGCAGCCATTGGGGGGGGAAAGAGACCCAGTACTTC | TRBD2 | TRBJ2-5 | few | TRBV3-1
CASTSTTDTQYF | TGTGCCAGCACCTCGACTACAGATACGCAGTATTTT | . | TRBJ2-3 | . | TRBV27
CSARGGYGEEQYF | TGCAGTGCTAGAGGAGGGTACGGCGAAGAGCAGTACTTC | . | TRBJ2-7 | many | TRBV20-1
CASRPEGRTTDTQYF | TGTGCCAGTCGGCCGGAGGGCCGCACCACAGATACGCAGTATTTT | . | TRBJ2-3 | few | TRBV6-2/TRBV6-3
CASSLIQQGDETQYF | TGTGCCAGCAGCCTCATCCAACAGGGTGACGAGACCCAGTACTTC | . | TRBJ2-5 | few | TRBV4-2
CASKLHRRGDADTQYF | TGCGCCAGCAAACTCCATCGGAGGGGGGATGCTGATACGCAGTATTTT | . | TRBJ2-3 | few | TRBV5-1
CSVDRQDYGYTF | TGCAGCGTGGATCGACAGGACTATGGCTACACCTTC | . | TRBJ1-2 | many | TRBV29-1
CSARDTFSTDTQYF | TGCAGCGCCAGAGACACCTTTAGCACAGATACGCAGTATTTT | . | TRBJ2-3 | few | TRBV29-1
CASRGTVTEAFF | TGTGCCAGCAGGGGGACAGTAACTGAAGCTTTCTTT | TRBD1 | TRBJ1-1 | few | TRBV6-1
CASSYSSGRSLSYEQYF | TGTGCCAGCAGTTATTCTAGCGGGAGGTCCCTATCCTACGAGCAGTACTTC | TRBD2 | TRBJ2-7 | few | TRBV6-2/TRBV6-3
CASSQVHSRYEQYF | TGTGCCAGCAGCCAAGTACATTCCCGTTACGAGCAGTACTTC | . | TRBJ2-7 | many | TRBV14
CASRAQAGAGQNTQYF | TGTGCCAGCAGGGCTCAAGCGGGAGCCGGTCAAAATACGCAGTATTTT | TRBD2 | TRBJ2-3 | many | TRBV27
CASSLMGEIPHNEQFF | TGTGCCAGCAGCTTGATGGGGGAAATCCCCCACAATGAGCAGTTCTTC | . | TRBJ2-1 | few | TRBV5-6
CSATFRTGVTSPSAYNEQFF | TGCAGTGCTACTTTTCGGACAGGGGTGACTAGCCCGTCGGCTTACAATGAGCAGTTCTTC | TRBD1 | TRBJ2-1 | few | TRBV20-1
CSARAPTSGTHNEQFF | TGCAGTGCTAGAGCTCCGACTAGCGGGACCCACAATGAGCAGTTCTTC | TRBD2 | TRBJ2-1 | many | TRBV20-1
CSVVREKETQYF | TGCAGCGTTGTGCGGGAGAAAGAGACCCAGTACTTC | TRBD2 | TRBJ2-5 | . | TRBV29-1
CASSSGRSGANVLTF | TGTGCCAGCAGCTCCGGGCGTTCTGGGGCCAACGTCCTGACTTTC | . | TRBJ2-6 | many | TRBV13
CSVQITGGASYGYTF | TGCAGCGTTCAAATAACAGGGGGCGCTTCCTATGGCTACACCTTC | TRBD1 | TRBJ1-2 | many | TRBV29-1
CSVEVGTLLSGANVLTF | TGCAGCGTTGAAGTGGGGACCCTTCTCTCTGGGGCCAACGTCCTGACTTTC | . | TRBJ2-6 | . | TRBV29-1
CASTAQRDSYEQYF | TGTGCCTCAACCGCCCAGCGGGACTCCTACGAGCAGTACTTC | TRBD2 | TRBJ2-7 | many | TRBV7-2
CACTGVADTGELFF | TGTGCCTGTACGGGGGTGGCCGACACCGGGGAGCTGTTTTTT | . | TRBJ2-2 | . | TRBV30
CSARKPGTDTQYF | TGCAGTGCTAGAAAGCCCGGCACAGATACGCAGTATTTT | . | TRBJ2-3 | . | TRBV20-1
CASRPGMNTEAFF | TGTGCCAGCAGGCCGGGAATGAACACTGAAGCTTTCTTT | . | TRBJ1-1 | many | TRBV2
CATSRVPSGTPYEQYF | TGTGCCACCAGCAGAGTGCCTAGCGGGACCCCCTACGAGCAGTACTTC | TRBD2 | TRBJ2-7 | many | TRBV15
CASSQRVLGENEQFF | TGTGCCAGCAGCCAGAGGGTACTAGGGGAAAATGAGCAGTTCTTC | . | TRBJ2-1 | many | TRBV7-2
CASSPTRGTEAFF | TGTGCCAGCTCACCGACCCGGGGGACTGAAGCTTTCTTT | . | TRBJ1-1 | . | TRBV18